Described below is a single T cell receptor beta chain sequence and its context. What it binds is not known. CDR1 and CDR2 (germline): SQVTM, ANQGSEA. The V end was cut by 0 bases, the J end by 11 bases, with 7 bases between. The CDR3 runs 10 residues. The data belong to a study of T cell responses to AZD1222 COVID-19 vaccine. General study findings and limits: Possibly, clonal diversity was underestimated; donors were largely white British and included more females. Seropositivity was recorded at baseline in only a handful of AZD1222 recipients.

Data came from immunoSEQ multiplex PCR; TCRdb stores just in-frame clones and leaves some out. The sample gives under 120,000 clones, 70% to 90% of which show up once; under 2.5% is in the top ten. The specimen comprised peripheral blood, sampled 28 days after the second AZD1222 dose. The rearrangement uses TRBV29-1 and TRBJ1-1; D remains unclear. This TCR derives from an adult who received the AZD1222 COVID-19 vaccine. Written as DNA, the CDR3 is TGCAGCGTTGAAGATCAATGGGCTTTCTTT. Residues: CSVEDQWAFF.